The 19 T cell receptor beta chains below come from one sample, sequenced in a study of tumor-infiltrating lymphocytes in primary liver carcinoma. From around 520 ng of total RNA, TCR beta-specific cDNA was reverse-transcribed using a constant-region primer. Employing slightly modified ARM-PCR, three nested multiplex PCR rounds were run, and these gave rise to the TCR beta libraries. Two initial PCR rounds of roughly 10 cycles each paired TRBV1-TRBV30 forward primers with a C-beta reverse primer. TCRdb re-analysed the multiplex PCR reads in MiXCR, keeping a single row per CDR3 protein. In the table there are fewer than 250,000 distinct CDR3 sequences, approximately 65% of which are singletons. RNA isolated from unsorted whole blood supplied the blood RNA, with germline DNA also extracted. Sequences were obtained from peripheral blood. The receptors originated from a woman aged 60-75 years with primary liver carcinoma and hepatitis B virus infection.

Worth noting for this clonotype: Mismatch with germline at one junction end may stem from a read error. The chain recombines TRBV30 with TRBJ2-7; perhaps TRBD2 as D (5 bases). From germline, CDR1 is GTSNPN and CDR2 SVGIG (reference sequence). The CDR3 is 14 amino acids. The CDR3 region is CAWRSLGSIYEQYF. DNA for the CDR3: TGTGCCTGGAGGAGCCTGGGGAGCATCTACGAGCAGTATTTC.

About this clonotype: A much larger clone lies a single base off, so this may be a read error. This chain uses TRBV12-3 or TRBV12-4 with TRBJ1-1; D uncertain. Trimming removed 6 bases at V and 1 base at J, with 9 bases between. This CDR3 spans 13 amino acids. CDR3 loop: CASSDGWNTEAFF. DNA of the CDR3: TGTGCCAGCAGCGATGGGTGGAACACTGAAGCTTTCTTT.

For this clonotype: Here the CDR3 omits its conserved ending phenylalanine or tryptophan, so a read error is the likely source. The V gene is TRBV28, the J gene TRBJ2-7; possibly TRBD2 for D (5 bases). The V gene's germline CDR1 is MDHEN and CDR2 SYDVKM. The CDR3 sequence is 11 residues long. CDR3 DNA: TGTGCCAGCAGTCCGGGGTACGGGCAGTACTTG. Encoded protein: CASSPGYGQYL.

On this clonotype itself: One end of the junction does not line up with germline, which may come from a read error. The CDR3 DNA sequence: TGTACCAGCAGCTTAGATCCCTCTAGCGACCGCCTGCGGGATGAGCAGTTCTTC. Translated: CTSSLDPSSDRLRDEQFF. V gene TRBV11-2 combines with J gene TRBJ2-1, with D tentatively TRBD2 (6 bases). This CDR3 has 18 residues. The germline V gene has CDR1 SGHAT and CDR2 FQNNGV.

Concerning this clonotype: At one end the junction does not follow the germline gene, possibly because of a read error. This chain joins TRBV29-1 and TRBJ1-1, with a weak D call TRBD1 (5 bases). CDR3 size: 15 residues. CDR1 and CDR2 from the germline V gene are SQVTM and ANQGSEA. The chain's CDR3 is CGVGPGWDMVAEVFF. The CDR3 DNA is TGCGGCGTTGGTCCAGGGTGGGATATGGTCGCTGAAGTTTTCTTT.

Comments on this clonotype: Being one base from a much bigger clone, this may be a read error. This chain connects TRBV6-5 to TRBJ2-3, with 11 positions matching TRBD2. CDR3 size: 18 residues. Germline loops: CDR1 MNHEY, CDR2 SVGAGI. Germline trimming cut 8 bases from V and 1 base from J; bases unmatched to any gene: 14. As DNA, the CDR3 is TGTGCCAGCCATGATGGGGTGCTAGCGGGAGGCGGCACAGATACGCAGTATTTT. Translating gives CASHDGVLAGGGTDTQYF.

The chain links TRBV11-2 to TRBJ1-3; D not certain. V was shortened by 10 bases and J by 0 bases, with 19 bases between the two germline ends. Germline V gene lookup returns CDR1 SGHAT and CDR2 FQNNGV. This CDR3 has 16 amino acids. This CDR3 is CAISLSRRSSGNTIYF. CDR3 bases: TGTGCCATTAGCTTAAGTCGACGGTCCTCTGGAAACACCATATATTTT.

Comments on this clonotype: A much larger clonotype is one base distant, so this may be a read error. This chain joins TRBV6-1 and TRBJ2-3; D remains ambiguous. The germline V gene encodes CDR1 MNHNS and CDR2 SASEGT. The CDR3 has 14 amino acids. The chain's CDR3 is CVSSEDPATDTQYF. In DNA, the CDR3 is TGTGTCAGCAGTGAAGACCCAGCCACAGATACGCAGTATTTT.

The chain uses TRBV11-2 and TRBJ2-5, with 7 positions matching TRBD1. Germline V gene sequence: CDR1 SGHAT, CDR2 FQNNGV. The CDR3 totals 14 residues. V dropped 8 bases and J dropped 5; count of bases not matched to a gene: 11. This CDR3 is CASQRRGTAETQYF. For the CDR3, the DNA is TGTGCCAGCCAGAGAAGGGGGACAGCGGAGACCCAGTACTTC.

Regarding this clonotype: This may be a read error: a much more frequent sequence differs by one nucleotide. This chain links TRBV4-1 with TRBJ2-2; TRBD2 matches 7 bases. Germline assignment: CDR1 MGHRA and CDR2 YSYEKL. The CDR3 contains 18 residues. With 3 bases clipped from V and 2 bases from J, the junction kept 12 bases outside the gene matches. The chain's CDR3 is CASSHGEGGSINTGELFF. As DNA, the CDR3 is TGCGCCAGCAGCCACGGGGAGGGCGGGAGTATAAACACCGGGGAGCTGTTTTTT.

The table lists this clonotype with a count of one. The V and J genes are TRBV11-2 and TRBJ2-7; D possibly uses TRBD1 or TRBD2 (6 bases each). CDR1 SGHAT and CDR2 FQNNGV come from the germline V gene. This CDR3 region has 16 residues. V lost 1 base and J lost 3, with 16 bases in between. CDR3 region: CASSLASGAVGYEQYF. As DNA, the CDR3 is TGTGCCAGCAGCTTAGCTTCGGGGGCAGTAGGCTACGAGCAGTACTTC.

A note on this clonotype: One end of the junction does not line up with germline, which may come from a read error. The CDR3 protein is CTSSPSDRVYEQYF. The CDR3 coding sequence is TGTACCAGCAGCCCCTCGGACAGAGTCTACGAGCAGTACTTC. The chain recombines TRBV11-2 with TRBJ2-7, with D possibly TRBD1 on 6 matching bases. This CDR3 spans 14 amino acids. Looked up from germline, CDR1 is SGHAT and CDR2 is FQNNGV.

As concerns this clonotype: A read error may explain this, as a much larger clone is one base away. In this CDR3 the conserved last residue, phenylalanine or tryptophan, is missing, so a read error is likely. CDR3 region: CASSLGPAGSNQPQHL. The CDR3 DNA reads TGTGCCAGCAGTTTAGGTCCGGCAGGCAGCAATCAGCCCCAGCATCTT. The V and J genes are TRBV12-3 or TRBV12-4 and TRBJ1-5, with unresolved D. V was trimmed by 1 base and J by 1 base, leaving 11 bases between them. The CDR3 has 16 amino acids.

Worth noting for this clonotype: Mismatch with germline at one junction end may stem from a read error. V gene TRBV11-2 combines with J gene TRBJ2-7; no reliable D call. Germline CDR1 SGHAT, CDR2 FQNNGV. The CDR3 contains 12 residues. The CDR3 loop is CASSPLISEQYF. The CDR3 DNA sequence: TGTGCCAGCAGCCCCCTCATAAGCGAGCAGTACTTT. Full variable domain (remainder filled in from reference TRBV11-2 and TRBJ2-7): EAGVAQSPRYKIIEKRQSVAFWCNPISGHATLYWYQQILGQGPKLLIQFQNNGVVDDSQLPKDRFSAERLKGVDSTLKIQPAKLEDSAVYLCASSPLISEQYFGPGTRLTVT.

To note about this clonotype: This may arise from a read error, as a much more abundant clone is one base away. The chain uses TRBV6-2 or TRBV6-3 and TRBJ1-2, with 8 bases that match TRBD1. J gave up 4 bases and V 5 bases, and 9 bases lay outside the gene matches. The germline V gene has CDR1 MNHEY and CDR2 SVGEGT. The CDR3 totals 15 residues. For the CDR3, the DNA is TGTGCCAGCAGTGACAACAGGGGGTCGGGCTATGGCTACACCTTC. It codes for CASSDNRGSGYGYTF.

Concerning this clonotype: The missing conserved phenylalanine or tryptophan at the end of this CDR3 makes a read error likely. No DNA is shown, since the ends of the CDR3 on it are uncertain; the CDR3 is the one TCRdb lists. This rearrangement joins TRBV5-4 to TRBJ2-7; the table names TRBD1, a call not compared with the DNA. Germline values: CDR1 SGHNT, CDR2 YYREEE (reference sequence). The CDR3 has 15 amino acids, counting both end residues. The CDR3 loop reads CASSLGQGLGYEEYI.

For this clonotype: Compared with germline, one end of the junction differs, possibly owing to a read error. This chain links TRBV4-1 with TRBJ1-5; D perhaps matches TRBD1 (5 bases). Germline values: CDR1 MGHRA, CDR2 YSYEKL. The length of the CDR3 is 21 residues. The DNA of the CDR3 is TGCGCCAGCAGCCAAGCGTCCGCAGGGATGGGAAGGGTCTGGGGCAATCAGCCCGAGCATTTT. It translates to CASSQASAGMGRVWGNQPEHF.

As regards this clonotype: One junction end does not reproduce the germline sequence, and a read error may be involved. The J gene is TRBJ1-5, the V gene TRBV29-1; D call uncertain. Germline loops: CDR1 SQVTM, CDR2 ANQGSEA. The CDR3 runs to 13 residues. The CDR3 region is CNVETVENQPQHF. CDR3 sequence (DNA): TGCAACGTTGAAACGGTGGAGAATCAGCCCCAGCATTTT.

This clonotype was seen more than once but under ten times. A much larger clone lies one base from this, so it may be a read error. This chain joins TRBV4-1 and TRBJ1-1; D call uncertain. Germline V CDR1 and CDR2: MGHRA, YSYEKL. This CDR3 spans 14 amino acids. The CDR3 nucleotides are TGCGCCAGCAGCCAAGGGCCGGTGAACATTGAAGCTTTCTTT. It yields the protein CASSQGPVNIEAFF.